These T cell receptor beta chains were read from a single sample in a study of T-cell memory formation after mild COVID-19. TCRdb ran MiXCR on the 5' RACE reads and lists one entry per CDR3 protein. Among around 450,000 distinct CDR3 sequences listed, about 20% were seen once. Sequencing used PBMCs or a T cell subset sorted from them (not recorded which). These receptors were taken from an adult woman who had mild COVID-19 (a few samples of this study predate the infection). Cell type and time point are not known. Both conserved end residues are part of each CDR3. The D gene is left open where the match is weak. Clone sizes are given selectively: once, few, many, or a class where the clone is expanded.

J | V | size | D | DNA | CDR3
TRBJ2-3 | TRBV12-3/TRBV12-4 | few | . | TGTGCCAGCTCTATAGCGAGCACAGATACGCAGTATTTT | CASSIASTDTQYF
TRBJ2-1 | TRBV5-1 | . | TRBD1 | TGCGCCAGCAGCTTCGGACAGGGGACGGGTAATGAGCAGTTCTTC | CASSFGQGTGNEQFF
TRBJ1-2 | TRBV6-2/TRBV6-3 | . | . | TGTGCCAGCAGAGACCCCGGGATGGGGGGCTACACCTTC | CASRDPGMGGYTF
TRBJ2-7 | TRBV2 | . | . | TGTGCCAGCAGTGAAGCGCTTCGGGCGCAGTACTTC | CASSEALRAQYF
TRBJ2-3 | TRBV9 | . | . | TGTGCCAGCAGCGTAGACGTGAACCGCCTGAAGGTAGATACGCAGTATTTT | CASSVDVNRLKVDTQYF
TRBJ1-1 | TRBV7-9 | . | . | TGTGCCAGCACCCCTCGCGGGGCGCGGTGGACTGAAGCTTTCTTT | CASTPRGARWTEAFF
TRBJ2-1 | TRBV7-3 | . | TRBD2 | TGTGCCAGCAGTCGTCTAGCGGGAGCTATGGATGAGCAGTTCTTC | CASSRLAGAMDEQFF
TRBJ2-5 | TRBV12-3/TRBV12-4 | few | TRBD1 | TGTGCCAGCAGTTTAGGCGGACAGGGGGCCGGGGCCCAGTACTTC | CASSLGGQGAGAQYF
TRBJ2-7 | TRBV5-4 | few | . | TGTGCCAGCAGCTTGAGACCAGGGTCCGAGCAGTACTTC | CASSLRPGSEQYF
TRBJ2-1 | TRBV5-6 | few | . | TGTGCCAGCAGCTTGACGGGACACCTATACAATGAGCAGTTCTTC | CASSLTGHLYNEQFF
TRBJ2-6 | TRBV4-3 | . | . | TGCGCCAGCAGCCACATGGCGGGTACTGGGGCCAACGTCCTGACTTTC | CASSHMAGTGANVLTF
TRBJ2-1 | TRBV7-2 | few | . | TGTGCCAGCAGCAATCAGGGGGGGAATGAGCAGTTCTTC | CASSNQGGNEQFF
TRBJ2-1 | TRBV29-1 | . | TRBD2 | TGCAGCGTTGGGCCGGGACTAGCGGAAAAGAGCTCCTACAATGAGCAGTTCTTC | CSVGPGLAEKSSYNEQFF
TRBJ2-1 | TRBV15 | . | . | TGTGCCACCAGCAGAGAGGGGAGACTACGGGACAATGAGCAGTTCTTC | CATSREGRLRDNEQFF
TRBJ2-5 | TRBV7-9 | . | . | TGTGCCAGCAGCACACCCTTAGGGGGGGAAAAGACCCAGTACTTC | CASSTPLGGEKTQYF
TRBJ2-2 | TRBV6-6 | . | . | TGTGCCAGCAGCGAAACAGGGAGGGAGCTGTTTTTT | CASSETGRELFF
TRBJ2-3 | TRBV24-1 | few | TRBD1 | TGTGCCACCAGTGATACTCGACAGGGGCTATACACAGATACGCAGTATTTT | CATSDTRQGLYTDTQYF
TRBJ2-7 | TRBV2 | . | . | TGTGCCAGCAGATCAGACAGATCCTACGAGCAGTACTTC | CASRSDRSYEQYF
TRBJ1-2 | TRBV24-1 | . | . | TGTGCCACCAGTGACCCCGGGAGGTCAGGGGTCGGCTACACCTTC | CATSDPGRSGVGYTF
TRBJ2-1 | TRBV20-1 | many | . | TGCAGTGCTAGAGGAGGCTCCTACAATGAGCAGTTCTTC | CSARGGSYNEQFF
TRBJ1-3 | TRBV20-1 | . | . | TGCAGTGCCAGGGCCCTGAGAGTAAAGGGAAACACCATATATTTT | CSARALRVKGNTIYF
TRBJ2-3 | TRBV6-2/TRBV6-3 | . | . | TGTGCCAGCAGCATTCTGGACCGTTCTAGCACAGATACGCAGTATTTT | CASSILDRSSTDTQYF
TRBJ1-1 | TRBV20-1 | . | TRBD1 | TGCAGTGCTCAGACAGGGATGAACACTGAAGCTTTCTTT | CSAQTGMNTEAFF
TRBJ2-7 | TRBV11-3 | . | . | TGTGCCAGCAGTACGAGCGGTTGGTACGAGCAGTACTTC | CASSTSGWYEQYF
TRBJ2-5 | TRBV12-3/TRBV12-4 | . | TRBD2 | TGTGCCAGCAGTACCCTACTAGCGGGGATACTCCAAGAGACCCAGTACTTC | CASSTLLAGILQETQYF
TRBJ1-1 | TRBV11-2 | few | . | TGTGCCAGCAGCTTAAACGTTGGGAGTGAAGCTTTCTTT | CASSLNVGSEAFF